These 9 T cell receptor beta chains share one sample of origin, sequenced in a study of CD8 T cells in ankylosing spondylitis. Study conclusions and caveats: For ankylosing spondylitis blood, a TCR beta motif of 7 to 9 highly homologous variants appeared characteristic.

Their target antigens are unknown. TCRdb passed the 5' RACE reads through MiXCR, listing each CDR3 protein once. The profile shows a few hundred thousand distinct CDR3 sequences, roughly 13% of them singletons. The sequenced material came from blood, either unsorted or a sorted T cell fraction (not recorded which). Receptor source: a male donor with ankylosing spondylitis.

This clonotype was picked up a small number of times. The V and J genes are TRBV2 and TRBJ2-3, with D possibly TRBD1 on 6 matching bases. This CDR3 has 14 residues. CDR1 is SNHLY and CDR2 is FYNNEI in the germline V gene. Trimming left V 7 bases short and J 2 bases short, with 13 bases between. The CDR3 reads CASTNDRTTDTQYF. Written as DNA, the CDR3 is TGTGCCAGCACGAACGACAGGACCACAGATACGCAGTATTTT.

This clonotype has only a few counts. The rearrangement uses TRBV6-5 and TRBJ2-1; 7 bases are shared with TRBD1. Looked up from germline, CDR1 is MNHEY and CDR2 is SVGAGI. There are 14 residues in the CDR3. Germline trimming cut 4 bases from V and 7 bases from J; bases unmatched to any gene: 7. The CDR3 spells CASSSDRVENEQFF. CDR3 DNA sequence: TGTGCCAGCAGTTCCGACAGGGTAGAGAATGAGCAGTTCTTC.

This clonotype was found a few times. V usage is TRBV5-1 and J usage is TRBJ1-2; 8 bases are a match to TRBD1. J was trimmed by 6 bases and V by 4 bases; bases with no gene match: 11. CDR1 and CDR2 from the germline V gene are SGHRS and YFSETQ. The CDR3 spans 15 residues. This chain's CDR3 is CASSPRSSGGDGYTF. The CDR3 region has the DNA TGCGCCAGCAGCCCGAGAAGTTCAGGGGGCGATGGCTACACCTTC.

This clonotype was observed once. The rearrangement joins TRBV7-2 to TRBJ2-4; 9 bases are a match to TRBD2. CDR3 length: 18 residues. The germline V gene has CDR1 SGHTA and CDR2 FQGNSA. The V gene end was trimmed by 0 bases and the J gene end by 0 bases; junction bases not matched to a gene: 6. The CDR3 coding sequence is TGTGCCAGCAGCTTAGCCGGAGCGGGAGGACTAGCCAAAAACATTCAGTACTTC. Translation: CASSLAGAGGLAKNIQYF.

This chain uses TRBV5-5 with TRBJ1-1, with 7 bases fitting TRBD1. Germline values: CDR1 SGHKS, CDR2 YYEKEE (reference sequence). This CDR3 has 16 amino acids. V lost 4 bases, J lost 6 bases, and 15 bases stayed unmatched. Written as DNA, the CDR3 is TGTGCCAGCAGCCCCTCCCTCCTCAGGGGGGGTGCTGAAGCTTTCTTT. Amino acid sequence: CASSPSLLRGGAEAFF. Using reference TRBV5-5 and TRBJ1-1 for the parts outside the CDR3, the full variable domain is DAGVTQSPTHLIKTRGQQVTLRCSPISGHKSVSWYQQVLGQGPQFIFQYYEKEERGRGNFPDRFSARQFPNYSSELNVNALLLGDSALYLCASSPSLLRGGAEAFFGQGTRLTVV.

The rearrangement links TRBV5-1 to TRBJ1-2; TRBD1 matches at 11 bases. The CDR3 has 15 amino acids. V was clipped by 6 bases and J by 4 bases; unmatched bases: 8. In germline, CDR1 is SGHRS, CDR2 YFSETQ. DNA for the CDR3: TGCGCCAGCACGGCCGGGACAGGGGGAACCTATGGCTACACCTTC. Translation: CASTAGTGGTYGYTF.

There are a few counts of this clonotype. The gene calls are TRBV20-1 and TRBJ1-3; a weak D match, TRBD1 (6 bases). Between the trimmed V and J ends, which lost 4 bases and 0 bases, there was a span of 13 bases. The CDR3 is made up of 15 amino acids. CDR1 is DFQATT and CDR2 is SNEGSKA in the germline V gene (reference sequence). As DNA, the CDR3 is TGCAGTGCTACCTGGGGACAAATCTCTGGAAACACCATATATTTT. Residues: CSATWGQISGNTIYF.

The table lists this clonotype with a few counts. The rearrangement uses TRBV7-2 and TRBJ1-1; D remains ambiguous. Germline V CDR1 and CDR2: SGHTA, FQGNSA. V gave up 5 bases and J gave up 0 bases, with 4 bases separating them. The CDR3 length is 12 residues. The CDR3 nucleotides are TGTGCCAGCAGCCCTGTGAACACTGAAGCTTTCTTT. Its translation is CASSPVNTEAFF.

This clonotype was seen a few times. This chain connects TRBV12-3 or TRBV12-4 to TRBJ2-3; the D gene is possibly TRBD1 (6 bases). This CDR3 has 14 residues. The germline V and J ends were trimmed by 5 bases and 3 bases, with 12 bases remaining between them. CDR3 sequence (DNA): TGTGCCAGCAGTGCGACAGGTATAACAGATACGCAGTATTTT. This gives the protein CASSATGITDTQYF.